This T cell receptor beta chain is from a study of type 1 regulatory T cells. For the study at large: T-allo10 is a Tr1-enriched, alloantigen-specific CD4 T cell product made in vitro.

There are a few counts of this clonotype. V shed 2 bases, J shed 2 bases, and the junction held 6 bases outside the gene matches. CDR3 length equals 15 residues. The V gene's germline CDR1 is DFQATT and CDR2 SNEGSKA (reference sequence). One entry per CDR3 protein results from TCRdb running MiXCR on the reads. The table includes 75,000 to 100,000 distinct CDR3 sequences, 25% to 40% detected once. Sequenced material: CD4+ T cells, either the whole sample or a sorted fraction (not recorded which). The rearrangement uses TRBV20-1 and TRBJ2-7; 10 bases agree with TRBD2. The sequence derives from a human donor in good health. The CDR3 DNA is TGCAGTGCTAGATTTCCTAGCGGGAGCCCCTACGAGCAGTACTTC. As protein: CSARFPSGSPYEQYF.